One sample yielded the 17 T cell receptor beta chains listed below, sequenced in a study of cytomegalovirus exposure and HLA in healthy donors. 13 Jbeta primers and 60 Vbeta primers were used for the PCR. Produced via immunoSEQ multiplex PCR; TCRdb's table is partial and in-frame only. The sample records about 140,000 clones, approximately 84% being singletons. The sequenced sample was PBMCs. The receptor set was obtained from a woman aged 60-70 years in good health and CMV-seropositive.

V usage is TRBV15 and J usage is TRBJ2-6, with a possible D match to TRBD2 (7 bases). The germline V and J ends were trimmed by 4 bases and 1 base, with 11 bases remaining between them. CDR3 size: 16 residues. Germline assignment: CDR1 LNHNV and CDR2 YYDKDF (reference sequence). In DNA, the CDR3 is TGTGCCACCAGCAAGGGGGGGAATTCTGGGGCCAACGTCCTGACTTTC. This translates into CATSKGGNSGANVLTF.

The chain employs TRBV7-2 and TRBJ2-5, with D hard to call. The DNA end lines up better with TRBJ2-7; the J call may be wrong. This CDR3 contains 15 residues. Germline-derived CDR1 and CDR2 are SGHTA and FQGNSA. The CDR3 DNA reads TGTGCCAGCAGCTTAGGGGCGGCTGCGGACTACGAGCAGTACTTC. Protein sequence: CASSLGAAADYEQYF.

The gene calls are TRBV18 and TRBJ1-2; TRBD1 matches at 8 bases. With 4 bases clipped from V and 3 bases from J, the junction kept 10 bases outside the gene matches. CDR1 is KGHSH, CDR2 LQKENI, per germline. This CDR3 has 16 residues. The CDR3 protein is CASSLLDREVDYGYTF. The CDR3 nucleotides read TGTGCCAGCTCACTTTTGGACAGGGAGGTCGACTATGGCTACACCTTC.

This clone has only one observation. Here the CDR3 reads CASSSRSGTTNEKLFF. For the CDR3, the DNA is TGTGCCAGCAGCTCCCGTTCAGGGACAACTAATGAAAAACTGTTTTTT. The genes are TRBV13 and TRBJ1-4, with D possibly TRBD1 on 5 matching bases. V was trimmed by 4 bases and J by 0 bases, leaving 12 bases between them. Germline values: CDR1 PRHDT, CDR2 FYEKMQ (reference sequence). CDR3 length equals 16 residues. Complete variable domain (other parts from reference TRBV13 and TRBJ1-4): AAGVIQSPRHLIKEKRETATLKCYPIPRHDTVYWYQQGPGQDPQFLISFYEKMQSDKGSIPDRFSAQQFSDYHSELNMSSLELGDSALYFCASSSRSGTTNEKLFFGSGTQLSVL.

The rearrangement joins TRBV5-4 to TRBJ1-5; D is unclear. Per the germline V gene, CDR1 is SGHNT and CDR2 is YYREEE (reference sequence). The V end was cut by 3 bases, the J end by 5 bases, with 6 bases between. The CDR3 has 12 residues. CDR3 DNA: TGTGCCAGCAGCTCCCCGGATCAGCCCCAGCATTTT. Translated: CASSSPDQPQHF.

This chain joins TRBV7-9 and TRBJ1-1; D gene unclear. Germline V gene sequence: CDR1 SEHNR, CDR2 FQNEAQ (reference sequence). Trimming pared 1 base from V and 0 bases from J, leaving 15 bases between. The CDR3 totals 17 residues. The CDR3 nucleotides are TGTGCCAGCAGCTTAGACCCTTATAAGCCCATGAACACTGAAGCTTTCTTT. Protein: CASSLDPYKPMNTEAFF.

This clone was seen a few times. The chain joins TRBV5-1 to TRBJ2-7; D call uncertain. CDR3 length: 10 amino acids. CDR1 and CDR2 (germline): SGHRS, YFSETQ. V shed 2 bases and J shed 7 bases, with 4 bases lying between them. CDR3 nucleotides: TGCGCCAGCAGCTTCTGTGAGCAGTACTTC. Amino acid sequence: CASSFCEQYF.

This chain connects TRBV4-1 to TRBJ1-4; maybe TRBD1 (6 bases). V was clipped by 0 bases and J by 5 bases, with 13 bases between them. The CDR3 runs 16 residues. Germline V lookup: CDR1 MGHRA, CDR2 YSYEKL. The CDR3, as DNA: TGCGCCAGCAGCCAAGACCCGGGGGGGCTAAATGAAAAACTGTTTTTT. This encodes CASSQDPGGLNEKLFF.

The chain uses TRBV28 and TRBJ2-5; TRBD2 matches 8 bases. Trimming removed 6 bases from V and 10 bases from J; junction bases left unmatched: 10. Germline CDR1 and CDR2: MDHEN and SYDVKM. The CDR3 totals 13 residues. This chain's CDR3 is CASRPGGGGDQYF. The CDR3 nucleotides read TGTGCCAGCAGGCCCGGGGGGGGTGGGGACCAGTACTTC.

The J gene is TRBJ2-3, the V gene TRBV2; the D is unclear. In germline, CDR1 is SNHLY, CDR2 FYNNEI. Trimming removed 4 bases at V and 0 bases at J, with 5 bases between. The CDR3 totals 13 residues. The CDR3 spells CASSALSTDTQYF. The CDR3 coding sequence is TGTGCCAGCAGTGCACTAAGCACAGATACGCAGTATTTT.

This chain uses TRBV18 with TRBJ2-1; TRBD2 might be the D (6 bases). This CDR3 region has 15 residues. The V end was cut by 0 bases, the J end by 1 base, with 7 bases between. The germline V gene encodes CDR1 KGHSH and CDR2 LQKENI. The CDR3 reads CASSPPRGSYNEQFF. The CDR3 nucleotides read TGTGCCAGCTCACCACCGCGGGGATCCTACAATGAGCAGTTCTTC.

The chain's CDR3 is CASSPPGTGYGYTF. The CDR3 DNA reads as TGTGCCAGCTCACCACCCGGGACAGGCTATGGCTACACCTTC. The chain joins TRBV18 to TRBJ1-2; 8 bases agree with TRBD1. The germline CDR1 and CDR2 sequences are KGHSH and LQKENI. This CDR3 has 14 amino acids. V trimming: 0 bases; J trimming: 4 bases; junction bases outside the gene matches: 1.

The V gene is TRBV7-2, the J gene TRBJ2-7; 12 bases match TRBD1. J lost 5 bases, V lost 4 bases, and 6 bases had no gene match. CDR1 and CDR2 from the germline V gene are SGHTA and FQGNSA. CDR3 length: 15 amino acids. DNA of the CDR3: TGTGCCAGCAGCTACAAGGGACAGGGGGCGCACGAGCAGTACTTC. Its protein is CASSYKGQGAHEQYF. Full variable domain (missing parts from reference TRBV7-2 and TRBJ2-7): GAGVSQSPSNKVTEKGKDVELRCDPISGHTALYWYRQSLGQGLEFLIYFQGNSAPDKSGLPSDRFSAERTGGSVSTLTIQRTQQEDSAVYLCASSYKGQGAHEQYFGPGTRLTVT.

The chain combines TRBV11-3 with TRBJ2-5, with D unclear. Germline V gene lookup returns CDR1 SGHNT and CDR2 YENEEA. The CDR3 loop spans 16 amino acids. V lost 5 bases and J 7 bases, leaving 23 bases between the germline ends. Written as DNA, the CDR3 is TGTGCCAGCAGCGCTTCTGCACGGCCAACCGGCGGGACCCAGTACTTC. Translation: CASSASARPTGGTQYF.

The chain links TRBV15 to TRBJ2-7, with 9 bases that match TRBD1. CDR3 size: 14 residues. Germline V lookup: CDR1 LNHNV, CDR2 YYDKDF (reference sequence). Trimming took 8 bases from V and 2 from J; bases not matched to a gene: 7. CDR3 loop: CATARGQGAYEQYF. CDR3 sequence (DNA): TGTGCCACCGCCCGGGGACAGGGAGCCTACGAGCAGTACTTC.

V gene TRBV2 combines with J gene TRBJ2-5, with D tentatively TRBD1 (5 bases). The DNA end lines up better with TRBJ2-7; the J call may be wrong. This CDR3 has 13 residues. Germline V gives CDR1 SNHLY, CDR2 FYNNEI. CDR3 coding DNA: TGTGCCAGCAGGTTAGGGGCCCGCTTCGAGCAGTACTTC. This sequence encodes CASRLGARFEQYF.

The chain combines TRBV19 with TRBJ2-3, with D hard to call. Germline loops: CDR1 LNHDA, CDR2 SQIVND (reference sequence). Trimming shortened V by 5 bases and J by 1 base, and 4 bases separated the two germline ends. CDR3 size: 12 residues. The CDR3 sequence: CASSAGTDTQYF. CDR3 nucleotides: TGTGCCAGTAGTGCGGGCACAGATACGCAGTATTTT.